This T cell receptor beta chain was identified in a study of monozygotic twins with inflammatory bowel disease. Study-wide points: No difference was seen in repertoire similarity between concordant and discordant twins, possibly from limited power.

Skipping T cell sorting, the study isolated total RNA directly from whole blood. Template switching added UMIs carrying a 6-nucleotide sample barcode. Each of TCRalpha and TCRbeta cDNA went through two nested PCRs, lasting roughly 15 and 9 cycles. For each CDR3 protein, TCRdb gives one entry from its re-call of the 5' RACE reads, without DNA. The sample's table shows a few hundred thousand distinct CDR3 sequences. To note about this clonotype: Antigen: not known.

This CDR3 contains 16 residues. Germline V gene data show CDR1 as SGHRS and CDR2 as YFSETQ. The source material was blood. This chain links TRBV5-1 with TRBJ2-7; TCRdb gives TRBD1 as the D gene, but with no DNA this cannot be confirmed. The source is a human donor with ulcerative colitis or Crohn's disease, or a healthy co-twin of an affected twin (not recorded which). The CDR3 loop is CASSLDVGGRSYEQYF.